These 26 T cell receptor beta chains were all obtained from the same sample, sequenced in a study of blood T cell repertoires in COVID-19. TCRdb keeps only in-frame clones here, not all; method: immunoSEQ multiplex PCR. The repertoire includes roughly 71,000 clones, over 70% of them detected once, and about 18% sits in the top ten. The specimen was peripheral blood. The receptors shown here come from a man aged 65-85 years who had recovered from COVID-19.

The gene calls are TRBV6-6 and TRBJ2-7; 15 bases are a match to TRBD2. The CDR3 runs to 16 residues. CDR1 is MNHNY and CDR2 is SVGAGI in the germline V gene (reference sequence). With V trimmed by 6 bases and J by 3 bases, 6 bases remained unmatched. CDR3 amino acids: CASRGTSGRIVYEQYF. The CDR3 nucleotides are TGTGCCAGCAGAGGGACTAGCGGGAGGATCGTCTACGAGCAGTACTTC.

This clone was seen a handful of times. The DNA for the CDR3 is TGCGCCAGCAGCCAAGATGAGGGAGCGGTTAACACCGGGGAGCTGTTTTTT. It codes for CASSQDEGAVNTGELFF. The V gene is TRBV4-3, the J gene TRBJ2-2; D is possibly TRBD2 (5 bases). Germline CDR1 LGHNA, CDR2 YSLEER. The CDR3 runs to 17 residues. Trimming removed 0 bases from V and 2 bases from J, with 13 bases in between.

The chain recombines TRBV29-1 with TRBJ2-5; D ambiguous. Germline CDR1 is SQVTM and CDR2 is ANQGSEA. The CDR3 consists of 13 residues. Trimming left V 4 bases short and J 4 bases short, with 13 bases between. As DNA, the CDR3 is TGCAGCGTTGCCCAGTTGGTGGCAGAGACCCAGTACTTC. Translated: CSVAQLVAETQYF.

The V gene is TRBV7-9, the J gene TRBJ2-1; TRBD2 aligns across 9 bases. With V trimmed by 3 bases and J by 8 bases, 8 bases remained unmatched. There are 15 residues in the CDR3. CDR1 is SEHNR, CDR2 FQNEAQ, per germline (reference sequence). The CDR3 sequence is CASSLLGREGDEQFF. CDR3 DNA: TGTGCCAGCAGCTTGCTTGGGCGGGAGGGCGATGAGCAGTTCTTC.

This chain joins TRBV5-4 and TRBJ2-1, with 9 bases fitting TRBD2. The CDR3 sequence is 15 residues long. V dropped 4 bases and J dropped 1; count of bases not matched to a gene: 3. Germline V gene sequence: CDR1 SGHNT, CDR2 YYREEE (reference sequence). The CDR3 protein is CASSVTSGSYNEQFF. The CDR3 DNA reads as TGTGCCAGCAGCGTGACTAGCGGATCCTACAATGAGCAGTTCTTC.

V is TRBV4-3 and J is TRBJ2-7; a weak D match, TRBD1 (5 bases). Germline V gene data show CDR1 as LGHNA and CDR2 as YSLEER. Trimming removed 2 bases at V and 3 bases at J, with 14 bases between. The length of the CDR3 is 15 residues. The CDR3 spells CASSQYRQSHYEQYF. In nucleotides, the CDR3 is TGCGCCAGCAGCCAATATAGACAGAGTCACTACGAGCAGTACTTC.

This clone appeared once. V is TRBV5-1 and J is TRBJ1-1; tentative D call: TRBD1 (5 bases). Germline V gene lookup returns CDR1 SGHRS and CDR2 YFSETQ. The CDR3 is 14 amino acids. V was trimmed by 0 bases and J by 8 bases, leaving 14 bases between them. The CDR3 sequence: CASSLDRGIAEAFF. In DNA form, the CDR3 reads TGCGCCAGCAGCTTGGATCGGGGGATTGCAGAAGCTTTCTTT.

The chain couples TRBV30 to TRBJ1-3; tentative D call: TRBD1 (6 bases). The CDR3 covers 12 residues. Germline loops: CDR1 GTSNPN, CDR2 SVGIG (reference sequence). V was shortened by 4 bases and J by 3 bases, with 7 bases between the two germline ends. CDR3 sequence (DNA): TGTGCCTGGAAGGGGGTTGGAAACACCATATATTTT. Translated: CAWKGVGNTIYF.

The chain is built from TRBV7-2 and TRBJ1-4, with D perhaps TRBD1 (6 bases). The CDR3 is made up of 15 amino acids. Between the trimmed V and J ends, which lost 6 bases and 4 bases, there was a span of 15 bases. Germline assignment: CDR1 SGHTA and CDR2 FQGNSA. Here the CDR3 DNA reads TGTGCCAGCAGTTTACAGGGAAGCCATAATGAAAAACTGTTTTTT. Amino acids: CASSLQGSHNEKLFF.

J is TRBJ2-1 and V is TRBV30; D might be TRBD2 (5 bases). The CDR3 spans 13 residues. Germline V gives CDR1 GTSNPN, CDR2 SVGIG (reference sequence). The ends were cut back, 4 bases at V and 9 bases at J, with 16 bases in the middle. The CDR3 sequence is CAWITWGDGEQFF. The CDR3 nucleotides are TGTGCCTGGATAACGTGGGGAGACGGTGAGCAGTTCTTC.

V is TRBV19 and J is TRBJ2-7; the D gene is possibly TRBD2 (6 bases). The CDR3 has 16 residues. Trimming pared 3 bases from V and 7 bases from J, leaving 22 bases between. Germline V gene data show CDR1 as LNHDA and CDR2 as SQIVND (reference sequence). In DNA form, the CDR3 reads TGTGCCAGTAGTATGGTAGTGGGGGGACCCGCGGGGGAGCAGTACTTC. It codes for CASSMVVGGPAGEQYF.

This chain connects TRBV5-1 to TRBJ2-5, with 13 positions matching TRBD2. CDR3 length equals 15 residues. The germline V gene encodes CDR1 SGHRS and CDR2 YFSETQ. V trimming: 4 bases; J trimming: 3 bases; junction bases outside the gene matches: 3. CDR3 DNA sequence: TGCGCCAGCAGCGTTGGGACTAGCGGGGAAGAGACCCAGTACTTC. This gives the protein CASSVGTSGEETQYF.

This sequence joins TRBV5-1 and TRBJ2-7; tentatively, D is TRBD2 (5 bases). Deletions cut 0 bases from V and 3 bases from J, with 13 bases between. Per germline, CDR1 SGHRS and CDR2 YFSETQ. The CDR3 has 15 residues. The CDR3 bases are TGCGCCAGCAGCTTGGTGAGCGGTCGGAGCTACGAGCAGTACTTC. It specifies CASSLVSGRSYEQYF.

The rearrangement joins TRBV19 to TRBJ2-3, with 10 bases aligning to TRBD2. The CDR3 extends over 16 amino acids. From germline, CDR1 is LNHDA and CDR2 SQIVND (reference sequence). Trimming at V came to 3 bases and at J to 8 bases, leaving 11 bases not matched to a gene. This CDR3 is CASSIGAGGTGVTQYF. The CDR3, as DNA: TGTGCCAGTAGTATCGGAGCGGGAGGGACCGGGGTTACGCAGTATTTT.

The chain links TRBV28 to TRBJ2-7; 9 positions match TRBD1. The trim removed 4 bases at V and 3 bases at J, leaving 7 bases unmatched. The CDR3 contains 15 residues. The germline CDR1 and CDR2 sequences are MDHEN and SYDVKM. The CDR3 region has the DNA TGTGCCAGCAGTTCCCAGGGACAGGGACTCTACGAGCAGTACTTC. It yields the protein CASSSQGQGLYEQYF.

This sequence joins TRBV7-9 and TRBJ2-1; 8 bases are shared with TRBD2. The CDR3 covers 17 residues. The J segment lost 1 base and the V segment lost 5 bases, leaving 10 bases of the junction unmatched. Germline lookup yields CDR1 SEHNR and CDR2 FQNEAQ (reference sequence). The CDR3 DNA reads TGTGCCAGCAGCCGAACTACCGGCGGGGGGTCCTACAATGAGCAGTTCTTC. This codes for CASSRTTGGGSYNEQFF.

This clone is a singleton in its sample. The chain uses TRBV4-3 and TRBJ2-1; D is perhaps TRBD1 (5 bases). This CDR3 has 14 amino acids. Trimming pared 0 bases from V and 8 bases from J, leaving 11 bases between. Germline loops: CDR1 LGHNA, CDR2 YSLEER. CDR3: CASSQEMGHDEQFF. CDR3 nucleotides: TGCGCCAGCAGCCAAGAAATGGGGCACGATGAGCAGTTCTTC.

The V gene is TRBV29-1, the J gene TRBJ1-1, with D possibly TRBD1 on 5 matching bases. V was trimmed by 7 bases and J by 3 bases, leaving 21 bases between them. There are 15 residues in the CDR3. From germline, CDR1 is SQVTM and CDR2 ANQGSEA. The CDR3 reads CSALPSHRGDTEAFF. The CDR3 nucleotides are TGCAGCGCCTTGCCTTCCCATCGGGGGGACACTGAAGCTTTCTTT. Full variable domain (rest looked up from reference TRBV29-1 and TRBJ1-1): SAVISQKPSRDICQRGTSLTIQCQVDSQVTMMFWYRQQPGQSLTLIATANQGSEATYESGFVIDKFPISRPNLTFSTLTVSNMSPEDSSIYLCSALPSHRGDTEAFFGQGTRLTVV.

This clone was detected once. The CDR3 protein is CASMGNYNSPLHF. The CDR3 DNA sequence: TGTGCCAGCATGGGCAACTATAATTCACCCCTCCACTTT. The chain joins TRBV6-5 to TRBJ1-6; the D is unclear. Trimming removed 7 bases from V and 3 bases from J, with 7 bases in between. CDR1 is MNHEY, CDR2 SVGAGI, per germline. The CDR3 is 13 residues long.

The genes are TRBV19 and TRBJ2-5; a possible D gene is TRBD2 (6 bases). The germline CDR1 and CDR2 sequences are LNHDA and SQIVND (reference sequence). The V and J ends lost 7 bases and 2 bases respectively, with 23 bases between them. This CDR3 contains 17 residues. The CDR3 here is CASTPSGGGTRQETQYF. CDR3 sequence (DNA): TGTGCCAGTACCCCATCAGGTGGGGGGACGAGGCAAGAGACCCAGTACTTC.

The chain combines TRBV6-2 or TRBV6-3 with TRBJ2-2; 9 positions match TRBD2. Germline V gene sequence: CDR1 MNHEY, CDR2 SVGEGT. With 4 bases clipped from V and 4 bases from J, the junction kept 7 bases outside the gene matches. The CDR3 runs to 16 residues. CDR3 sequence (DNA): TGTGCCAGCAGTTGGGCGGGAGGGATTACCACCGGGGAGCTGTTTTTT. Translation: CASSWAGGITTGELFF.

The chain uses TRBV28 and TRBJ2-7; 10 nucleotides match TRBD2. There are 16 residues in the CDR3. Germline V gene lookup returns CDR1 MDHEN and CDR2 SYDVKM. V dropped 5 bases and J dropped 0; count of bases not matched to a gene: 7. The CDR3 sequence: CASSKEAGGPSYEQYF. The CDR3 nucleotides are TGTGCCAGCAGTAAAGAAGCGGGAGGGCCCTCCTACGAGCAGTACTTC.

The genes are TRBV28 and TRBJ2-7, with D possibly being TRBD1 (6 bases). With 4 bases removed from V and 3 bases from J, the gap between germline ends came to 16 bases. The germline gives CDR1 MDHEN, CDR2 SYDVKM. This CDR3 spans 15 amino acids. The CDR3 nucleotides are TGTGCCAGCAGTTATGCAGGGGTTAGTGACTACGAGCAGTACTTC. Protein product: CASSYAGVSDYEQYF.

This clone was detected only once. The J gene is TRBJ1-5, the V gene TRBV11-2; D might be TRBD1 (6 bases). CDR3 length: 19 residues. The germline V and J ends were trimmed by 8 bases and 2 bases, with 28 bases remaining between them. In germline, CDR1 is SGHAT, CDR2 FQNNGV. The CDR3 DNA reads as TGTGCCAGCGTCCTAACCCCTCCGGGGGGCGCATTGGGCAATCAGCCCCAGCATTTT. This encodes CASVLTPPGGALGNQPQHF.

This clone was detected a few times. This chain uses TRBV7-2 with TRBJ1-1; D uncertain. Trimming removed 5 bases at V and 1 base at J, with 8 bases between. Per germline, CDR1 SGHTA and CDR2 FQGNSA. This CDR3 has 13 amino acids. The CDR3 is CASSPFSNTEAFF. CDR3 nucleotides: TGTGCCAGCAGCCCCTTTTCGAACACTGAAGCTTTCTTT.

This clone occurred many times. V and J are TRBV19 and TRBJ2-6; D is unclear. This CDR3 comprises 14 residues. Trimming took 5 bases from V and 1 from J, leaving 6 bases between them. CDR1 is LNHDA, CDR2 SQIVND, per germline (reference sequence). This CDR3 is CASSSRSGANVLTF. The CDR3 DNA reads TGTGCCAGTAGTTCTAGGTCTGGGGCCAACGTCCTGACTTTC.